The clone carrying this T cell receptor (beta chain) was counted once. Its antigen is as yet unknown. This sample was included in a study of T cell clonotyping in hematopoietic cell transplantation. General observations from the study: After transplant, recipient diversity fell while pathologically expanded clonotypes grew through day 180.

The CDR3 consists of 13 residues. The V gene lost 1 base and the J gene lost 6 bases, with 7 bases spanning the gap. CDR1 and CDR2 from the germline V gene are SGHVS and FNYEAQ. Recipient blood drawn about 28 days pretransplant and days 30, 100, 180 after. The repertoire was sequenced with immunoSEQ multiplex PCR; TCRdb's copy has only in-frame clones and lacks some. This table holds some 9,400 clones, roughly 79% found once. The chain uses TRBV7-6 and TRBJ1-5, with D possibly matching TRBD1 (5 bases). This receptor was obtained from a male patient aged 40-50 years who had an allogeneic stem cell transplant from a related donor, so the T cells may come from the graft donor. Some clones in this sample may be carry-over from other donors' samples. This specimen consisted of PBMCs, obtained 180 days after allogeneic stem cell transplant. The CDR3 protein is CASSLGGFQPQHF. CDR3 coding DNA: TGTGCCAGCAGCTTAGGGGGGTTTCAGCCCCAGCATTTT.